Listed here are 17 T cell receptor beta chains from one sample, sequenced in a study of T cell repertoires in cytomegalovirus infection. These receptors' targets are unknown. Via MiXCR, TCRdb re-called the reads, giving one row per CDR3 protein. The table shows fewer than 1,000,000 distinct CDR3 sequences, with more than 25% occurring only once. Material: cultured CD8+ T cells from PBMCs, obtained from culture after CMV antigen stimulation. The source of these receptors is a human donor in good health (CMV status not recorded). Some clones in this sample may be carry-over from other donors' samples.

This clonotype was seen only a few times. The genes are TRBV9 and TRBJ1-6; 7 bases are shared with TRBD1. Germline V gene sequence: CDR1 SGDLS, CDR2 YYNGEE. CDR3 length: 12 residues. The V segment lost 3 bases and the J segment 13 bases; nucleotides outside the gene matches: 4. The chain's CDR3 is CASSETGRPLHF. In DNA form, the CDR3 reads TGTGCCAGCAGCGAGACAGGGAGGCCCCTCCACTTT.

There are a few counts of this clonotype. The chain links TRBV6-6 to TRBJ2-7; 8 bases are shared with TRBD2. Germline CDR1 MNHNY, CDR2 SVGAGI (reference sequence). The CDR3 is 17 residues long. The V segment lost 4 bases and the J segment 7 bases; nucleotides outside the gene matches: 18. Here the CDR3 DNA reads TGTGCCAGCAGTTCGTTAGAATGGACTAGCCAGTACGGAGAGCAGTACTTC. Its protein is CASSSLEWTSQYGEQYF.

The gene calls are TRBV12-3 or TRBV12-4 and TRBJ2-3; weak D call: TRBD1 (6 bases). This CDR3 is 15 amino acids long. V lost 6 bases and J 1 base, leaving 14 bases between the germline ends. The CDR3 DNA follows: TGTGCCAGCAGCAGAACAGGGATGGGCACAGATACGCAGTATTTT. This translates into CASSRTGMGTDTQYF.

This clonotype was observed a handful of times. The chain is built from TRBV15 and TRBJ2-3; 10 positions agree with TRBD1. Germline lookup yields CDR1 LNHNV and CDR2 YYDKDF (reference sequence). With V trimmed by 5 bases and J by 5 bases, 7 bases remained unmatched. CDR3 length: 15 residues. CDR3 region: CATSPAGTGVDTQYF. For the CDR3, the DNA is TGTGCCACCAGCCCGGCCGGGACAGGGGTAGATACGCAGTATTTT.

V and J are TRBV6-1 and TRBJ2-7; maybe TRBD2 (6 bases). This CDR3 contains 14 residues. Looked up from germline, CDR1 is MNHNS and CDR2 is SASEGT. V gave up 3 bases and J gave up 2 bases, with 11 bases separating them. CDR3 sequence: CASSDGERAYEQYV. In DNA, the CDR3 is TGTGCCAGCAGTGACGGGGAGCGGGCCTACGAGCAGTACGTC.

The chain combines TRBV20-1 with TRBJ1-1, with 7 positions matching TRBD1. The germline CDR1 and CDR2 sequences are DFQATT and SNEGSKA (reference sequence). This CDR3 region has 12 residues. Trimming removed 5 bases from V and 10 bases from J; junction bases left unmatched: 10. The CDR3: CSARQGSYAAFF. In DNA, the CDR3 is TGCAGTGCTCGACAGGGCTCCTACGCAGCTTTCTTT.

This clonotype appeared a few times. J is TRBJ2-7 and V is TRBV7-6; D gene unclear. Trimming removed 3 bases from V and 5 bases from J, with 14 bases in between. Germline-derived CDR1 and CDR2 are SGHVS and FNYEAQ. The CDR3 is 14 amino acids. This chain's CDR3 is CASSLWVPTDEQYF. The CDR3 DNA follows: TGTGCCAGCAGCTTGTGGGTTCCAACGGACGAGCAGTACTTC.

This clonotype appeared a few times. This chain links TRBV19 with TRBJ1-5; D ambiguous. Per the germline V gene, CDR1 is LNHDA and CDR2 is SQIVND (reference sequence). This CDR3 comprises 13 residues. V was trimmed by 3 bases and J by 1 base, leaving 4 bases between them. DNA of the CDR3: TGTGCCAGTAGTATCCCCAGCAATCAGCCCCAGCATTTT. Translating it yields CASSIPSNQPQHF.

The CDR3 DNA sequence: TGTGCCAGCAGCTTGGGGGGGGGACAGCCAAGCGAGCAGTACTTC. Encoded protein: CASSLGGGQPSEQYF. The J gene is TRBJ2-7, the V gene TRBV5-4, with D possibly called TRBD1 or TRBD2 (7 bases each). Trimming left V 0 bases short and J 6 bases short, with 16 bases between. This CDR3 has 15 amino acids. Germline lookup yields CDR1 SGHNT and CDR2 YYREEE (reference sequence).

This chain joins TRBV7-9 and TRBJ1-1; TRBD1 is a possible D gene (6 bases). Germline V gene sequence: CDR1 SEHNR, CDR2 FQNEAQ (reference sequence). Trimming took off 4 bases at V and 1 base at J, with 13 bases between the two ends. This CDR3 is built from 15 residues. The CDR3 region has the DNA TGTGCCAGCAGCTCAATGGGGGGCGAGAACACTGAAGCTTTCTTT. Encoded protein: CASSSMGGENTEAFF.

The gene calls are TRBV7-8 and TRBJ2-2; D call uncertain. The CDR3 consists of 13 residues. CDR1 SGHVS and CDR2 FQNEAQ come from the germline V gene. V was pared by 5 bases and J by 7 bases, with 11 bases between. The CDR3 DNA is TGTGCCAGCAGCCCAGGCCTGGGCGGGGAGCTGTTTTTT. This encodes CASSPGLGGELFF.

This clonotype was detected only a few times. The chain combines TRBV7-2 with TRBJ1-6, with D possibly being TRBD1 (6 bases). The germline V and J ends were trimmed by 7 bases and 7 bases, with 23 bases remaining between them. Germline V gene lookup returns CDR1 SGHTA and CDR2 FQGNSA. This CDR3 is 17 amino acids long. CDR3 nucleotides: TGTGCCAGCACCCCGTTGTTCGGCAGAGGGGGGAATTCACCCCTCCACTTT. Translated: CASTPLFGRGGNSPLHF.

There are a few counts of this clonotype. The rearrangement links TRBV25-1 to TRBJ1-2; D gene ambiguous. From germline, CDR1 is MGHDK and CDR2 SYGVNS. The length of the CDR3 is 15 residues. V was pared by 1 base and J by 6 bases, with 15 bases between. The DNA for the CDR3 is TGTGCCAGCAGTGAATGGGTCAGCAGAGTAGATGGCTACACCTTC. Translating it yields CASSEWVSRVDGYTF.

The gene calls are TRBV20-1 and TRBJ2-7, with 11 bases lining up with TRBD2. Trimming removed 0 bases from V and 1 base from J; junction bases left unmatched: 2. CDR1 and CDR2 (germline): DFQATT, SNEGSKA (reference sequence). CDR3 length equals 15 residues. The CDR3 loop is CSARELAGGSYEQYF. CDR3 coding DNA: TGCAGTGCTAGAGAGCTAGCGGGGGGTTCCTACGAGCAGTACTTC.

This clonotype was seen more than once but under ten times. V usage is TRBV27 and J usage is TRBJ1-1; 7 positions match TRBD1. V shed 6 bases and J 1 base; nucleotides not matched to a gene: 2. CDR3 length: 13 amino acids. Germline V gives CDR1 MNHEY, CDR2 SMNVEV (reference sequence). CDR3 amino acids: CASRTGRNTEAFF. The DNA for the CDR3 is TGTGCCAGCAGGACAGGGCGGAACACTGAAGCTTTCTTT.

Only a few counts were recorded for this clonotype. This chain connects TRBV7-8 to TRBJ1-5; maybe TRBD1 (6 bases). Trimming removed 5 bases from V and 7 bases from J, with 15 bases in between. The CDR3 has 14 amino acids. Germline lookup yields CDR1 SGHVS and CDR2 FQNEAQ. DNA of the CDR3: TGTGCCAGCAGCACCAACAGGGTCGACCAGCCCCAGCATTTT. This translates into CASSTNRVDQPQHF. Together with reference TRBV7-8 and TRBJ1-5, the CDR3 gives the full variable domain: GAGVSQSPRYKVAKRGQDVALRCDPISGHVSLFWYQQALGQGPEFLTYFQNEAQLDKSGLPSDRFFAERPEGSVSTLKIQRTQQEDSAVYLCASSTNRVDQPQHFGDGTRLSIL.

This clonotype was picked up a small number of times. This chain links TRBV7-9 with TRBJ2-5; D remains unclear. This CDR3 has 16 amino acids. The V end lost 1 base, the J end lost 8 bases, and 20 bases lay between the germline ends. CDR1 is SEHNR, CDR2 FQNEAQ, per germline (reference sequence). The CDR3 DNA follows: TGTGCCAGCAGCTTAGGGCGTGGTGAGGCCGGTGAAACCCAGTACTTC. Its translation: CASSLGRGEAGETQYF.